The 4 T cell receptor beta chains in this list originate from one sample, sequenced in a study of beta chain features in type 1 diabetes. Expressed TCRB transcripts got sequenced, as all isolated RNA was reverse transcribed. Method: immunoSEQ multiplex PCR; TCRdb's copy keeps in-frame clones and lacks some. Here the sample spans roughly 370,000 clones, approximately 15% being singletons. The sample taken for sequencing was naive CD4+ T cells from blood. Receptors were obtained from a man aged 25-45 years in good health.

The chain has TRBV27 and TRBJ2-3; 11 bases match TRBD2. The CDR3 has 15 residues. The V segment lost 4 bases and the J segment 4 bases; nucleotides outside the gene matches: 4. Looked up from germline, CDR1 is MNHEY and CDR2 is SMNVEV (reference sequence). The CDR3 DNA follows: TGTGCCAGCAGTTCACTTAGCGGGAGGGCAGATACGCAGTATTTT. Encoded protein: CASSSLSGRADTQYF.

This sequence joins TRBV7-6 and TRBJ2-2; D remains unclear. V was clipped by 2 bases and J by 2 bases, with 6 bases between them. Germline CDR1 SGHVS, CDR2 FNYEAQ. The CDR3 runs to 14 residues. The CDR3 protein is CASSLPANTGELFF. CDR3 DNA sequence: TGTGCCAGCAGCTTACCCGCAAACACCGGGGAGCTGTTTTTT. The full variable domain, in which reference TRBV7-6 and TRBJ2-2 provide the parts outside the CDR3, is GAGVSQSPRYKVTKRGQDVALRCDPISGHVSLYWYRQALGQGPEFLTYFNYEAQQDKSGLPNDRFSAERPEGSISTLTIQRTEQRDSAMYRCASSLPANTGELFFGEGSRLTVL.

This clone was seen a handful of times. The V and J genes are TRBV30 and TRBJ1-5, with D possibly being TRBD1 (5 bases). The V end was cut by 3 bases, the J end by 2 bases, with 11 bases between. Germline V gene sequence: CDR1 GTSNPN, CDR2 SVGIG (reference sequence). This CDR3 is built from 14 residues. The CDR3 is CAWRRKGGNQPQHF. CDR3 in DNA: TGTGCCTGGAGGAGGAAAGGGGGCAATCAGCCCCAGCATTTT.

This CDR3 is CASSLGFSGYEQYV. For the CDR3, the DNA is TGTGCCAGCAGTCTAGGATTTAGCGGCTACGAGCAGTACGTC. V and J are TRBV21-1 and TRBJ2-7; TRBD2 is the table's D call, not checked against the DNA. TRBV21-1 is a recognized pseudogene. The CDR3 runs to 14 residues.